The 16 T cell receptor beta chains given below trace back to one sample, sequenced in a study of vaccination and CD4 T cells after COVID-19. Time point described: late sampling 161 to 241 days after vaccination in a few convalescent patients. Using its own MiXCR run on the PCR reads, TCRdb lists one record per CDR3 protein. In the table there are 25,000 to 30,000 distinct CDR3 sequences, 45% to 60% of which are singletons. Sequencing was performed on CD4+ T cells from blood, taken about 7 months after SARS-CoV-2 vaccination. The origin of the receptors is a human donor who had recovered from COVID-19.

This clonotype has a single count. The chain joins TRBV19 to TRBJ2-6, with 8 positions matching TRBD2. The CDR3 is made up of 18 amino acids. V lost 3 bases to trimming and J lost 4 bases; unmatched junction nucleotides: 11. Germline assignment: CDR1 LNHDA and CDR2 SQIVND (reference sequence). CDR3 sequence (DNA): TGTGCCAGTAGTATTCGGGGGGGGTCGGGGGTAGGGGCCAACGTCCTGACTTTC. Protein product: CASSIRGGSGVGANVLTF. Variable domain in full (rest from reference TRBV19 and TRBJ2-6): DGGITQSPKYLFRKEGQNVTLSCEQNLNHDAMYWYRQDPGQGLRLIYYSQIVNDFQKGDIAEGYSVSREKKESFPLTVTSAQKNPTAFYLCASSIRGGSGVGANVLTFGAGSRLTVL.

The V gene is TRBV7-2, the J gene TRBJ2-4, with D perhaps being TRBD1 or TRBD2 (7 bases each). Trimming took 5 bases from V and 6 from J, leaving 11 bases between them. CDR1 and CDR2 from the germline V gene are SGHTA and FQGNSA. The CDR3 length is 13 residues. CDR3 amino acids: CASSLRGGNIQYF. The CDR3 DNA reads TGTGCCAGCAGCCTCAGGGGGGGAAACATTCAGTACTTC.

The chain carries TRBV6-1 and TRBJ2-6; TRBD1 aligns across 7 bases. The CDR3 is 18 residues long. CDR1 MNHNS and CDR2 SASEGT come from the germline V gene. V lost 7 bases to trimming and J lost 0 bases; unmatched junction nucleotides: 12. The CDR3 reads CASNRDRAPVSGANVLTF. DNA for the CDR3: TGTGCCAGCAATAGAGACAGGGCCCCCGTCTCTGGGGCCAACGTCCTGACTTTC.

The chain employs TRBV19 and TRBJ1-6; TRBD1 might be the D (5 bases). The CDR3 is made up of 13 amino acids. V dropped 5 bases and J dropped 9 bases, with 11 bases sitting between them. Germline loops: CDR1 LNHDA, CDR2 SQIVND (reference sequence). This CDR3 reads CASSEGVGSPLHF. CDR3 sequence (DNA): TGTGCCAGTAGTGAAGGGGTTGGTTCACCCCTCCACTTT.

The genes are TRBV28 and TRBJ1-1; no clear D. The germline V gene encodes CDR1 MDHEN and CDR2 SYDVKM. This CDR3 spans 11 amino acids. The V and J ends lost 3 bases and 6 bases respectively, with 5 bases between them. CDR3 coding DNA: TGTGCCAGCAGTTTGAGGTCTGAAGCTTTCTTT. Amino acid sequence: CASSLRSEAFF.

The V call is TRBV20-1, the J call TRBJ2-3; 11 positions agree with TRBD2. The CDR3 is 16 residues long. From germline, CDR1 is DFQATT and CDR2 SNEGSKA (reference sequence). V lost 0 bases, J lost 4 bases, and 6 bases stayed unmatched. CDR3: CSAREGSGRAADTQYF. CDR3 bases: TGCAGTGCTAGAGAAGGTAGCGGGAGGGCCGCAGATACGCAGTATTTT.

The chain recombines TRBV6-2 or TRBV6-3 with TRBJ1-5; D is unclear. The CDR3 runs to 15 residues. Per germline, CDR1 MNHEY and CDR2 SVGEGT. V shed 10 bases and J shed 0 bases, with 16 bases lying between them. CDR3 protein: CATRRGGYSNQPQHF. In DNA form, the CDR3 reads TGTGCCACCCGACGGGGAGGGTATAGCAATCAGCCCCAGCATTTT.

This clonotype was seen a few times. DNA for the CDR3: TGTGCCACCAGCAGAGATTGGGCAGCCTACAATGAGCAGTTCTTC. Protein sequence: CATSRDWAAYNEQFF. The chain joins TRBV15 to TRBJ2-1; unclear D gene. Trimming took off 0 bases at V and 2 bases at J, with 8 bases between the two ends. This CDR3 region has 15 residues. Looked up from germline, CDR1 is LNHNV and CDR2 is YYDKDF (reference sequence).

This clonotype was seen a few times. The chain employs TRBV28 and TRBJ2-5, with a tentative D call TRBD2 (6 bases). CDR1 and CDR2 from the germline V gene are MDHEN and SYDVKM. V was shortened by 3 bases and J by 5 bases, with 19 bases between the two germline ends. The CDR3 runs to 16 residues. CDR3 in amino acids: CASSFGEEMNGETQYF. The CDR3 nucleotides read TGTGCCAGCAGTTTTGGGGAGGAGATGAATGGGGAGACCCAGTACTTC.

The chain joins TRBV28 to TRBJ2-2, with D hard to call. The CDR3 length is 15 residues. Germline CDR1 MDHEN, CDR2 SYDVKM. V was shortened by 1 base and J by 0 bases, with 6 bases between the two germline ends. The chain's CDR3 is CASSLFTANTGELFF. The CDR3 region has the DNA TGTGCCAGCAGTTTATTTACAGCGAACACCGGGGAGCTGTTTTTT. Full variable domain (remainder filled in from reference TRBV28 and TRBJ2-2): DVKVTQSSRYLVKRTGEKVFLECVQDMDHENMFWYRQDPGLGLRLIYFSYDVKMKEKGDIPEGYSVSREKKERFSLILESASTNQTSMYLCASSLFTANTGELFFGEGSRLTVL.

The genes are TRBV4-1 and TRBJ2-2, with 9 bases aligning to TRBD1. The CDR3 is 15 amino acids. Germline assignment: CDR1 MGHRA and CDR2 YSYEKL. Trimming cost V 4 bases and J 7 bases; bases outside gene matches: 7. The CDR3 here is CASSPGTGRGGELFF. In DNA, the CDR3 is TGCGCCAGCAGCCCAGGGACAGGGAGGGGCGGGGAGCTGTTTTTT.

This clonotype counts as medium-sized. The chain combines TRBV28 with TRBJ1-5; D unclear. The CDR3 has 15 residues. Trimming left V 4 bases short and J 2 bases short, with 12 bases between. From germline, CDR1 is MDHEN and CDR2 SYDVKM. The DNA of the CDR3 is TGTGCCAGCAGTTATAAGGTAGAGGGCAATCAGCCCCAGCATTTT. This gives the protein CASSYKVEGNQPQHF.

V is TRBV20-1 and J is TRBJ2-7; either TRBD1 or TRBD2 may fit D (6 bases each). The V end was cut by 4 bases, the J end by 6 bases, with 22 bases between. CDR1 is DFQATT, CDR2 SNEGSKA, per germline (reference sequence). The CDR3 contains 15 residues. CDR3 DNA sequence: TGCAGTGCTAATGACAGGAGGGCCGAATACGGCGAGCAGTACTTC. This sequence encodes CSANDRRAEYGEQYF.

The chain joins TRBV20-1 to TRBJ2-7; the match to TRBD2 covers 13 bases. V lost 7 bases and J lost 0; bases outside the gene matches: 6. The CDR3 spans 15 residues. The V gene's germline CDR1 is DFQATT and CDR2 SNEGSKA (reference sequence). The CDR3 DNA reads TGCAGTGGGACTAGCGGGAGCTTTAACTCCTACGAGCAGTACTTC. Encoded protein: CSGTSGSFNSYEQYF.

This sequence joins TRBV6-1 and TRBJ2-1, with TRBD2 matching 14 bases. The J segment lost 3 bases and the V segment lost 6 bases, leaving 10 bases of the junction unmatched. Germline V gene lookup returns CDR1 MNHNS and CDR2 SASEGT. CDR3 length: 18 residues. The CDR3 nucleotides are TGTGCCAGCAGCCGTCCGGGACTAGCGGGAGTTGGCTACAATGAGCAGTTCTTC. Translating it yields CASSRPGLAGVGYNEQFF.

J is TRBJ2-5 and V is TRBV27; 11 positions agree with TRBD1. Trimming at V came to 5 bases and at J to 5 bases, leaving 7 bases not matched to a gene. Germline V lookup: CDR1 MNHEY, CDR2 SMNVEV (reference sequence). The CDR3 consists of 15 residues. This chain's CDR3 is CASSTDRGLLETQYF. For the CDR3, the DNA is TGTGCCAGCAGTACGGACAGGGGGCTTTTGGAGACCCAGTACTTC.